This T cell receptor beta chain was identified during a study of cytomegalovirus exposure and HLA in healthy donors. Study overall: Earlier, approximately 110 million unique TCR beta sequences were recovered from some 200 million T cells by an analysis.

Concerning this clone itself: Its specificity is unknown.

Germline assignment: CDR1 SQVTM and CDR2 ANQGSEA. J lost 5 bases, V lost 6 bases, and 12 bases had no gene match. The CDR3 runs 14 residues. 13 Jbeta primers and 60 Vbeta primers were used for the PCR. Repertoires were generated with immunoSEQ multiplex PCR, while TCRdb's copy carries only in-frame clones and drops some. This table has roughly 100,000 clones, 75% appearing once. Study-level results: It was only CMV serostatus that was available as immune exposure information.

This chain links TRBV29-1 with TRBJ2-5; 7 positions agree with TRBD2. Sequencing used PBMCs. The sequence came from a male donor in good health and CMV-seropositive. CDR3 DNA: TGCAGCGTAGTCCTGGCGGGGGTAGGGGAGACCCAGTACTTC. Protein: CSVVLAGVGETQYF.